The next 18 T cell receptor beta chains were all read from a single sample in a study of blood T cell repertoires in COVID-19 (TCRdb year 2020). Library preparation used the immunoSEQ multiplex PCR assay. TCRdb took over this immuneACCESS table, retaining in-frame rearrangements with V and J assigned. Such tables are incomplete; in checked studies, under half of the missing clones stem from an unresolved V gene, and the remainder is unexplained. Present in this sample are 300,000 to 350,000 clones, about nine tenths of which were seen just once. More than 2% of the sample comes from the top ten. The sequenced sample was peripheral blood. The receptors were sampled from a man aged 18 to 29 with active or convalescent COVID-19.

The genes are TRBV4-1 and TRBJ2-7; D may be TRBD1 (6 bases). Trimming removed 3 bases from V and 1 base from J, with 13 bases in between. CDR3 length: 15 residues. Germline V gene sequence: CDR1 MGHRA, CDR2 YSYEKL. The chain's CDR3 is CASSQQEQGSYEQYF. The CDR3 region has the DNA TGCGCCAGCAGCCAGCAGGAACAGGGTTCCTACGAGCAGTACTTC.

CDR3 sequence reads: CASSLSSHNSPLHF. The CDR3 nucleotides read TGTGCCAGCAGTTTATCGAGCCATAATTCACCCCTCCACTTT. The chain recombines TRBV27 with TRBJ1-6; D not certain. CDR1 and CDR2 (germline): MNHEY, SMNVEV (reference sequence). CDR3 length: 14 amino acids. V was trimmed by 0 bases and J by 5 bases, leaving 5 bases between them.

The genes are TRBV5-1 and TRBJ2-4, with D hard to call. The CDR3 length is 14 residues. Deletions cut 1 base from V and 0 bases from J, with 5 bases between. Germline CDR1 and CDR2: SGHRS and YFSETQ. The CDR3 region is CASSLTEAKNIQYF. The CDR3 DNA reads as TGCGCCAGCAGCTTGACAGAAGCCAAAAACATTCAGTACTTC. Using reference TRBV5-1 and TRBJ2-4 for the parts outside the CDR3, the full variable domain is KAGVTQTPRYLIKTRGQQVTLSCSPISGHRSVSWYQQTPGQGLQFLFEYFSETQRNKGNFPGRFSGRQFSNSRSEMNVSTLELGDSALYLCASSLTEAKNIQYFGAGTRLSVL.

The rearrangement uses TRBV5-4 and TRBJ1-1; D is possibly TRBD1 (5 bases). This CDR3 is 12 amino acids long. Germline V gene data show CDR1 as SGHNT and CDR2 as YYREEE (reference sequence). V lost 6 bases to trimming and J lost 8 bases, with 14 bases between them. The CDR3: CASTNDSPEAFF. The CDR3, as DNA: TGTGCCAGCACCAATGACAGCCCCGAAGCTTTCTTT.

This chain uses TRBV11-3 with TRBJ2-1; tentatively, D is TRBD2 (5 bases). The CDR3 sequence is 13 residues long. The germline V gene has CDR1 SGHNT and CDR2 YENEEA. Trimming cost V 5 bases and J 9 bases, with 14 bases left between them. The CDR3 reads CASSLSTSREQFF. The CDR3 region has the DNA TGTGCCAGCAGCCTATCAACTAGTCGTGAGCAGTTCTTC. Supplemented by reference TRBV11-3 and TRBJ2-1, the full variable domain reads EAGVVQSPRYKIIEKKQPVAFWCNPISGHNTLYWYLQNLGQGPELLIRYENEEAVDDSQLPKDRFSAERLKGVDSTLKIQPAELGDSAVYLCASSLSTSREQFFGPGTRLTVL.

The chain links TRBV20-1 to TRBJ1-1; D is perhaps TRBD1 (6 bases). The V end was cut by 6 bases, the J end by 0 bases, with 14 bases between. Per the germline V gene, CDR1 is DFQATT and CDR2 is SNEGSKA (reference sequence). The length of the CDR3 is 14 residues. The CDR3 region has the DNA TGCAGTGCGAGTCCCACAGGGATGAACACTGAAGCTTTCTTT. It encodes CSASPTGMNTEAFF.

DNA of the CDR3: TGTGCCAGCAGTGACTCCTCCAGGGACAGGAGCACAGATACGCAGTATTTT. This gives the protein CASSDSSRDRSTDTQYF. This chain uses TRBV2 with TRBJ2-3, with 8 nucleotides matching TRBD1. The CDR3 has 17 residues. From germline, CDR1 is SNHLY and CDR2 FYNNEI. With 3 bases clipped from V and 0 bases from J, the junction kept 8 bases outside the gene matches. Based on the CDR3 plus reference TRBV2 and TRBJ2-3, the full variable domain is EPEVTQTPSHQVTQMGQEVILRCVPISNHLYFYWYRQILGQKVEFLVSFYNNEISEKSEIFDDQFSVERPDGSNFTLKIRSTKLEDSAMYFCASSDSSRDRSTDTQYFGPGTRLTVL.

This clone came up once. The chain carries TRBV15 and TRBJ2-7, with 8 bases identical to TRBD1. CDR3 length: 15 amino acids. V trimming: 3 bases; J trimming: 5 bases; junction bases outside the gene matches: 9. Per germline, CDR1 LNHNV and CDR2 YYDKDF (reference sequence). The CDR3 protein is CATSSPRTGFHEQYF. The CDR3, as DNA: TGTGCCACCAGCAGCCCCCGGACAGGGTTCCACGAGCAGTACTTC. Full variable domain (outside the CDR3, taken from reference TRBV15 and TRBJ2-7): DAMVIQNPRYQVTQFGKPVTLSCSQTLNHNVMYWYQQKSSQAPKLLFHYYDKDFNNEADTPDNFQSRRPNTSFCFLDIRSPGLGDTAMYLCATSSPRTGFHEQYFGPGTRLTVT.

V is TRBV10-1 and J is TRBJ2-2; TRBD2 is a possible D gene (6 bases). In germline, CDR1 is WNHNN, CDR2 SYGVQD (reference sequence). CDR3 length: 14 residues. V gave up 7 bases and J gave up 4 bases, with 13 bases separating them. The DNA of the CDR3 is TGCGCCAGCAATCCGGGGGATCCCACCGGGGAGCTGTTTTTT. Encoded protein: CASNPGDPTGELFF.

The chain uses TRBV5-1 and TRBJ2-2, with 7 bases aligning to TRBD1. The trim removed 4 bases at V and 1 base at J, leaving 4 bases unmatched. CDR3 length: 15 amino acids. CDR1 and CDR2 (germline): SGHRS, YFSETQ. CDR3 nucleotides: TGCGCCAGCAGCCAGGGACAGTTGAACACCGGGGAGCTGTTTTTT. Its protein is CASSQGQLNTGELFF.

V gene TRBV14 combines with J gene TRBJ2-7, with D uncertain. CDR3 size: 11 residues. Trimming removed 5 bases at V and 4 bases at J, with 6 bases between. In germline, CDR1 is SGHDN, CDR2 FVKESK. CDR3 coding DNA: TGTGCCAGCAGCTCGCGGTACGAGCAGTACTTC. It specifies CASSSRYEQYF. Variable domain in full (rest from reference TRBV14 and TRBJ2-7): EAGVTQFPSHSVIEKGQTVTLRCDPISGHDNLYWYRRVMGKEIKFLLHFVKESKQDESGMPNNRFLAERTGGTYSTLKVQPAELEDSGVYFCASSSRYEQYFGPGTRLTVT.

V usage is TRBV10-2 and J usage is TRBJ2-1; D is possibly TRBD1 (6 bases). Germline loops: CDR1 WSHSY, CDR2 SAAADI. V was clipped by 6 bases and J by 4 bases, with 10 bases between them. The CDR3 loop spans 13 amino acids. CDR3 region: CASRRDRYNEQFF. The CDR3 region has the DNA TGCGCCAGCAGGAGAGACAGGTACAATGAGCAGTTCTTC.

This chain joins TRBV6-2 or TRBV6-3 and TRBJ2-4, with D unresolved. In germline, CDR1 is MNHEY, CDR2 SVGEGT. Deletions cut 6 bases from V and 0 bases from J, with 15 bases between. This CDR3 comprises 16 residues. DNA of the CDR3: TGTGCCAGCAGCCTTCCGAGGAGACTAGCCAAAAACATTCAGTACTTC. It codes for CASSLPRRLAKNIQYF.

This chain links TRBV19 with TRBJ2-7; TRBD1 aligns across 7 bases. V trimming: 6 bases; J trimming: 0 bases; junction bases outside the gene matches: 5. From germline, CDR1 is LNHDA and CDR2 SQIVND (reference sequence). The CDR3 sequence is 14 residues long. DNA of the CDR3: TGTGCCAGTAGCCGTACAGGGGTCTCCTACGAGCAGTACTTC. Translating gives CASSRTGVSYEQYF.

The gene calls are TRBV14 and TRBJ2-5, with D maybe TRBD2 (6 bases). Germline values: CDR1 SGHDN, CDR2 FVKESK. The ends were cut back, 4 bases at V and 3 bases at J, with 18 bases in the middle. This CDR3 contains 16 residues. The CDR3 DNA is TGTGCCAGCAGCCCTTCCGGTAGCGGTATCAAAGAGACCCAGTACTTC. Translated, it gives CASSPSGSGIKETQYF.

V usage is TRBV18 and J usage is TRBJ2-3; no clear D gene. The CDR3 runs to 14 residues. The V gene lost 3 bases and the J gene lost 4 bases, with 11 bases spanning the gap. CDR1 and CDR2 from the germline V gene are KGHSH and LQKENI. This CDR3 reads CASSPREMPDTQYF. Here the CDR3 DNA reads TGTGCCAGCTCACCGCGTGAAATGCCAGATACGCAGTATTTT.

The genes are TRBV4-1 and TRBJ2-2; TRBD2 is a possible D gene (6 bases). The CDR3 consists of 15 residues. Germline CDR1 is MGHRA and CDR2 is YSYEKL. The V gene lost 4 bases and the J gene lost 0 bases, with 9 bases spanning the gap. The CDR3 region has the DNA TGCGCCAGCAGCCTCGGGAGCCCGAACACCGGGGAGCTGTTTTTT. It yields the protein CASSLGSPNTGELFF.

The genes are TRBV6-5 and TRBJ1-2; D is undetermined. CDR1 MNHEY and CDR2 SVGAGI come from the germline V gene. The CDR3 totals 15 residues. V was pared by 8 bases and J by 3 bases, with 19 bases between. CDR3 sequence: CASRQEPVGDYGYTF. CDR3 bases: TGTGCCAGCCGTCAGGAACCGGTGGGAGACTATGGCTACACCTTC.